This T cell receptor (beta chain) was documented in a study of CXCR3-negative and CXCR3-positive naive CD8 T cells. Per the germline V gene, CDR1 is MNHNS and CDR2 is SASEGT. The CDR3 sequence is 17 residues long. As to this clonotype: Its antigen is currently unknown.

CD45RO-CCR7+CD27+CD95- cells counted as naive CD8+ T cells. The TRB cDNA libraries were prepared by 5' RACE with UMI labels. For each CDR3 protein, TCRdb gives one entry from its re-call of the 5' RACE reads, without DNA. There are over 80,000 distinct CDR3 sequences in the sample, with more than 1.5% held by the top ten. Study results and caveats: Comparably high diversity marked both naive subsets, whereas memory CD8+ cells had much lower diversity. For the naive subsets, surface CD5 was similar, and TCR strength was inferred from TRB CDR3 properties. Both naive subsets, CXCR3-negative and CXCR3-positive, displayed similar TRBV-TRBJ usage, unlike memory cells.

The receptor's source is a human donor in good health. Some clones in this sample may be carry-over from other donors' samples. The material sequenced was naive CXCR3- CD8+ T cells from blood. Subset indicated: CD45RO-CCR7+CD27+CD95- naive CD8+ T cells lacking CXCR3 (TNR3-). This chain links TRBV6-1 with TRBJ2-1; TCRdb's assignment of TRBD2 cannot be checked, as there is no DNA. Here the CDR3 reads CASTAPGGGMWYNEQFF.